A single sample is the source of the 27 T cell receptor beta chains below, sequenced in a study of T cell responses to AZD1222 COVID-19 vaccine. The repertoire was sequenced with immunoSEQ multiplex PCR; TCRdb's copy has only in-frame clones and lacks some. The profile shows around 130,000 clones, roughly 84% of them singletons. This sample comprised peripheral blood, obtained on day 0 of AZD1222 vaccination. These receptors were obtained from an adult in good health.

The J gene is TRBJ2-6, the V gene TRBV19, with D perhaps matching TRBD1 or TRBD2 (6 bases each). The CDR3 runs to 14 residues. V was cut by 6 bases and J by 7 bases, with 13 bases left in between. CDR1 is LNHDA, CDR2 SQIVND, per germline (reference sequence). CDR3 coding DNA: TGTGCCAGTAGCCAGGAGGGACAAGCCAACGTCCTGACTTTC. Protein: CASSQEGQANVLTF.

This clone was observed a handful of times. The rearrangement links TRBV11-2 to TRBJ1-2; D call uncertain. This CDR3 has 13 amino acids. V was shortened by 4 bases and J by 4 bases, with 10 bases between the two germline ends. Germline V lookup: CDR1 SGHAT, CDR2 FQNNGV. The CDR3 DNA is TGTGCCAGCAGCTCGGACGGGTTCTATGGCTACACCTTC. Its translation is CASSSDGFYGYTF.

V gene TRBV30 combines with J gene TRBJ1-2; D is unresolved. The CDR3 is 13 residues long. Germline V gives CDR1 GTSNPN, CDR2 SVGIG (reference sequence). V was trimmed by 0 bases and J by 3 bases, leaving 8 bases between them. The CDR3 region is CAWSVGNHYGYTF. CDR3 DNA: TGTGCCTGGAGTGTAGGGAACCACTATGGCTACACCTTC.

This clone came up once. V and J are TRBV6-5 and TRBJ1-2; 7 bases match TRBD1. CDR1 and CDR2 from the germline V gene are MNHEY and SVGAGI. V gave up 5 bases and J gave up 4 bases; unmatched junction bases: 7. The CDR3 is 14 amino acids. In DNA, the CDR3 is TGTGCCAGCAGTCTTAGCGGACAGGCCTATGGCTACACCTTC. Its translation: CASSLSGQAYGYTF.

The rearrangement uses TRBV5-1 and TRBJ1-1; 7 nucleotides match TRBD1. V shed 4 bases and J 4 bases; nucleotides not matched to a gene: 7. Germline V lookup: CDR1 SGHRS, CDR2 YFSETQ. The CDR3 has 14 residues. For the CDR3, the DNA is TGCGCCAGCAGCCTCACAGGGGTAGGCACTGAAGCTTTCTTT. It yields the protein CASSLTGVGTEAFF.

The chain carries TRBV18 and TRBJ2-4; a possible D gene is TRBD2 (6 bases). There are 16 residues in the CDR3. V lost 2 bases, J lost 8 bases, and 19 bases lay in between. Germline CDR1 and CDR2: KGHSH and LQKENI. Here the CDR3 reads CASSPENMDWRDIQYF. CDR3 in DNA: TGTGCCAGCTCACCAGAGAATATGGACTGGAGGGACATTCAGTACTTC.

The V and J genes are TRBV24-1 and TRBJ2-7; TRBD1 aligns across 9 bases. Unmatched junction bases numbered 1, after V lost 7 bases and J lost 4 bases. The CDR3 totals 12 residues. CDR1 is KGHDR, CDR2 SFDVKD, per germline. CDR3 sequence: CATRTGGYEQYF. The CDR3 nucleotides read TGTGCCACCAGGACAGGGGGGTACGAGCAGTACTTC.

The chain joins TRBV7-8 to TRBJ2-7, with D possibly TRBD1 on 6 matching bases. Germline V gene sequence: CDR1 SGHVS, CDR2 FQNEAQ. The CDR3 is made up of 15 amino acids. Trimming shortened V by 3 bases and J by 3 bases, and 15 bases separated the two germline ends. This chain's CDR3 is CASSFTGSLDYEQYF. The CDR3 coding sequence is TGTGCCAGCAGCTTCACAGGGTCTCTGGACTACGAGCAGTACTTC.

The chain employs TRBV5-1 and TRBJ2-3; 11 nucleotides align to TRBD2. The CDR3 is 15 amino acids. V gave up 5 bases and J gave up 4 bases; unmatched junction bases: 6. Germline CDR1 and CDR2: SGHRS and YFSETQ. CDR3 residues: CASSLSGRAADTQYF. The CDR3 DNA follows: TGCGCCAGCAGTCTTAGCGGGAGGGCCGCAGATACGCAGTATTTT.

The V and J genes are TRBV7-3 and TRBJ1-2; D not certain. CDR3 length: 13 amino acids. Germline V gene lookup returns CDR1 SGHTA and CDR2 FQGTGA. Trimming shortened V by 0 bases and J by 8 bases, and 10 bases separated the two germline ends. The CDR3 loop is CASSLTSRRGYTF. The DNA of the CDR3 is TGTGCCAGCAGCTTAACGTCACGGAGGGGCTACACCTTC.

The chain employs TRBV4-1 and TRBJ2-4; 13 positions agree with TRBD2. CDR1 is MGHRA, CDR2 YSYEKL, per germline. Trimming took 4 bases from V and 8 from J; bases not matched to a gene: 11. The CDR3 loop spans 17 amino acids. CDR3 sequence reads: CASSLRLAGGWGDIQYF. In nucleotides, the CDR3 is TGCGCCAGCAGCCTCAGACTAGCGGGAGGCTGGGGGGACATTCAGTACTTC.

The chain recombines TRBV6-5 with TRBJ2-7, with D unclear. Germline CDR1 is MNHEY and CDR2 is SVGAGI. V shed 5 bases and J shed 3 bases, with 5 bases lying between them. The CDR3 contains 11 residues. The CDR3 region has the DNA TGTGCCAGCAGTAAACACTACGAGCAGTACTTC. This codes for CASSKHYEQYF.

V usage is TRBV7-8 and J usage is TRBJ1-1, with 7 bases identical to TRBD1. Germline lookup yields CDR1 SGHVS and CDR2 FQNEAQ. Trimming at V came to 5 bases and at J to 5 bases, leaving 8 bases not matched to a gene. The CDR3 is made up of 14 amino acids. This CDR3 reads CASSPEGAGTEAFF. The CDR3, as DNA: TGTGCCAGCAGCCCTGAGGGGGCTGGGACTGAAGCTTTCTTT.

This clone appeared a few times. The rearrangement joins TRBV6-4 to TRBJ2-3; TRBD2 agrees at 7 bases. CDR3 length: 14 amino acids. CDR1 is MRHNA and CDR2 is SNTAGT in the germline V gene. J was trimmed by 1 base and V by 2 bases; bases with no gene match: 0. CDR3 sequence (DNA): TGTGCCAGCAGTGACCGGGGGGGCACAGATACGCAGTATTTT. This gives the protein CASSDRGGTDTQYF.

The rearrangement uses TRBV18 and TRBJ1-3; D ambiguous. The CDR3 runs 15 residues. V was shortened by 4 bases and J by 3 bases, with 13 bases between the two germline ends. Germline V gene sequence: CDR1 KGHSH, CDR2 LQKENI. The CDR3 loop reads CASSLSVLSGNTIYF. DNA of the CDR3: TGTGCCAGCTCACTCTCGGTTCTTAGTGGAAACACCATATATTTT.

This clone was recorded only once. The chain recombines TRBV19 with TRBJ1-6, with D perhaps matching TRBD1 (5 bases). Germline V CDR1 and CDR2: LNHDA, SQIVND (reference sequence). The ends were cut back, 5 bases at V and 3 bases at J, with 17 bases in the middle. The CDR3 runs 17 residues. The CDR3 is CASSPPGGGVYNSPLHF. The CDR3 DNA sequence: TGTGCCAGTAGTCCCCCTGGGGGGGGTGTCTATAATTCACCCCTCCACTTT.

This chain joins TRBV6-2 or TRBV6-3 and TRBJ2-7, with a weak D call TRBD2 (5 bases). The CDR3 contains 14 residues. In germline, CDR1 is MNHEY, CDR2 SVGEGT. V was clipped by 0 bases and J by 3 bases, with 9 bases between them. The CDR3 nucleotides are TGTGCCAGCAGTTACTCCGAGGGCGGCTACGAGCAGTACTTC. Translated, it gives CASSYSEGGYEQYF.

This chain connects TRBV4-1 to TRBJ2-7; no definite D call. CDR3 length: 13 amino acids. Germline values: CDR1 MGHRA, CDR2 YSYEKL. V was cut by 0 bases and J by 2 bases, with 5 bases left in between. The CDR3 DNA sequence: TGCGCCAGCAGCCAAGACATTACCTACGAGCAGTACTTC. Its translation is CASSQDITYEQYF.

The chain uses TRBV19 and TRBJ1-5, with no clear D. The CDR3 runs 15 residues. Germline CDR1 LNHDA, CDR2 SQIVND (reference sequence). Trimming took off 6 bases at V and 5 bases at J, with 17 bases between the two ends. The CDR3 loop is CASSPFRRRDQPQHF. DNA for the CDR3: TGTGCCAGTAGCCCCTTTCGACGGAGGGATCAGCCCCAGCATTTT.

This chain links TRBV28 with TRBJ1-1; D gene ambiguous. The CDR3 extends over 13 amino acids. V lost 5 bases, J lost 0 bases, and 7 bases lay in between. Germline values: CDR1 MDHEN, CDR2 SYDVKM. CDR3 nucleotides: TGTGCCAGCAGTCCAGCAGTGAACACTGAAGCTTTCTTT. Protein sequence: CASSPAVNTEAFF.

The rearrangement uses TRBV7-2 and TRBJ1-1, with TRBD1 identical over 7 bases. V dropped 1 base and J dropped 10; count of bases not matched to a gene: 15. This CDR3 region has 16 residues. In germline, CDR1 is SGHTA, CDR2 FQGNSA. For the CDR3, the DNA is TGTGCCAGCAGCTTAGGGGGACAGCTTCAGGCCTTGGGAGCTTTCTTT. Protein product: CASSLGGQLQALGAFF. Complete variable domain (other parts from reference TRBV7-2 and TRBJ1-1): GAGVSQSPSNKVTEKGKDVELRCDPISGHTALYWYRQSLGQGLEFLIYFQGNSAPDKSGLPSDRFSAERTGGSVSTLTIQRTQQEDSAVYLCASSLGGQLQALGAFFGQGTRLTVV.

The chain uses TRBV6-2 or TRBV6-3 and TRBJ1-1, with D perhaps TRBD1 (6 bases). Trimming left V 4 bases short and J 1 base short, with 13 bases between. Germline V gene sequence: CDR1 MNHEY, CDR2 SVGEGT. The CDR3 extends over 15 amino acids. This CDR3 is CASSSLRGQNTEAFF. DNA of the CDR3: TGTGCCAGCAGTTCCCTCCGGGGGCAGAACACTGAAGCTTTCTTT.

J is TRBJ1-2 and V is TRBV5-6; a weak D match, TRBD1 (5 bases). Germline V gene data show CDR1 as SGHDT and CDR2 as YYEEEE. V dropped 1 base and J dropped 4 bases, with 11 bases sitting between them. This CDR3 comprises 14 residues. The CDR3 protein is CASSLKEGLYGYTF. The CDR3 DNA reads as TGTGCCAGCAGCTTGAAGGAGGGGCTCTATGGCTACACCTTC.

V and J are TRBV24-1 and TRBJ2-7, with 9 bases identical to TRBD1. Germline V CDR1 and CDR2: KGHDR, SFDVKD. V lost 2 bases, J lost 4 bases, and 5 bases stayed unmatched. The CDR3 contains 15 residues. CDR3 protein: CATSDSGTGKYEQYF. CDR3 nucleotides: TGTGCCACCAGTGATTCCGGGACAGGGAAATACGAGCAGTACTTC.

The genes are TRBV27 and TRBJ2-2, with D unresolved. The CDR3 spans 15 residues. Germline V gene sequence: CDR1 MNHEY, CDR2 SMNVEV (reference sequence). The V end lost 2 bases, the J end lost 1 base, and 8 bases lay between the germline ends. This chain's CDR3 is CASSLSLLNTGELFF. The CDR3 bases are TGTGCCAGCAGTTTAAGTCTGTTGAACACCGGGGAGCTGTTTTTT.

CDR3 protein: CASSLETGSSNQPQHF. CDR3 nucleotides: TGTGCCAGCAGCTTAGAGACAGGGTCTAGCAATCAGCCCCAGCATTTT. The rearrangement uses TRBV11-2 and TRBJ1-5, with 7 bases that match TRBD1. Germline V gives CDR1 SGHAT, CDR2 FQNNGV. This CDR3 has 16 amino acids. The junction had 2 bases not matched to a gene; V was cut back by 0 bases and J by 0 bases.

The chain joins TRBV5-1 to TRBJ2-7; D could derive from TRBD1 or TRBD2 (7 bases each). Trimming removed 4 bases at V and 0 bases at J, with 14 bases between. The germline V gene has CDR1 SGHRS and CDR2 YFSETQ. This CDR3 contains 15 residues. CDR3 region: CASSPQGGGSYEQYF. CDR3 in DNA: TGCGCCAGCAGCCCCCAGGGGGGGGGCTCCTACGAGCAGTACTTC.